This passage covers 30 T cell receptor beta chains from one sample sequenced in a study of T cells in Graves' hyperthyroidism and ophthalmopathy. Amplification of TCR beta CDR3 regions was performed using RNA transcripts as template. Initially, a first-round RT-PCR of the TCR CDR3 employed the HTBI primer set. TCRdb reprocessed the multiplex PCR reads with MiXCR, giving one entry per CDR3 protein. Of about 370,000 distinct CDR3 sequences listed, 12% to 15% are singletons. Sequencing was carried out using blood. The receptors stem from a woman aged 60-75 years with Graves' ophthalmopathy.

This clonotype appeared many times. V and J are TRBV28 and TRBJ1-5; a possible D gene is TRBD1 (6 bases). Germline CDR1 MDHEN, CDR2 SYDVKM. CDR3 length equals 15 residues. Trimming took off 1 base at V and 7 bases at J, with 14 bases between the two ends. The CDR3 loop reads CASSLSGATRQPQHF. CDR3 DNA: TGTGCCAGCAGTTTATCGGGGGCGACCCGGCAGCCCCAGCATTTT.

This clonotype came up many times. The chain has TRBV5-1 and TRBJ1-2, with unresolved D. The V end lost 4 bases, the J end lost 4 bases, and 8 bases lay between the germline ends. Germline CDR1 is SGHRS and CDR2 is YFSETQ. The CDR3 runs to 12 residues. CDR3 sequence reads: CASSMGSYGYTF. CDR3 coding DNA: TGCGCCAGCAGCATGGGAAGCTATGGCTACACCTTC.

About this clonotype: The junction shows a germline mismatch at one end, possibly a read error. The V call is TRBV12-3 or TRBV12-4, the J call TRBJ2-5, with D possibly being TRBD1 (5 bases). The CDR3 has 14 amino acids. For the CDR3, the DNA is TGTGCCAGCAGTTTTAGGGGCCGAGAAGAGACCCAGTGCTTC. Protein sequence: CASSFRGREETQCF.

For this clonotype: Just one base apart from a much larger clone, this may be a read error. This chain uses TRBV5-1 with TRBJ2-1; 14 bases line up with TRBD2. There are 18 residues in the CDR3. Germline trimming cut 3 bases from V and 6 bases from J; bases unmatched to any gene: 11. Looked up from germline, CDR1 is SGHRS and CDR2 is YFSETQ. For the CDR3, the DNA is TGCGCCAGCAGCTACTCCGGGACTAGCGGGAGTGAGTCCAATGAGCAGTTCTTC. Translated, it gives CASSYSGTSGSESNEQFF.

This clonotype was counted many times. The chain uses TRBV6-1 and TRBJ1-1, with D maybe TRBD1 (6 bases). V lost 3 bases and J lost 2, with 10 bases in between. The CDR3 is 14 amino acids. Germline CDR1 reads MNHNS; CDR2 reads SASEGT. CDR3 in DNA: TGTGCCAGCAGTGAGGCAGGGGCCAACACTGAAGCTTTCTTT. Its protein is CASSEAGANTEAFF.

This clonotype was counted only a few times. The rearrangement joins TRBV19 to TRBJ2-1; D uncertain. Trimming removed 3 bases at V and 4 bases at J, with 7 bases between. The CDR3 totals 13 residues. Germline values: CDR1 LNHDA, CDR2 SQIVND (reference sequence). The CDR3 region is CASSIGYYNEQFF. The CDR3 nucleotides are TGTGCCAGTAGTATTGGGTATTACAATGAGCAGTTCTTC.

This clonotype was recorded a few times. The rearrangement uses TRBV28 and TRBJ2-1, with no clear D. This CDR3 has 14 residues. Trimming took off 9 bases at V and 0 bases at J, with 12 bases between the two ends. Germline CDR1 reads MDHEN; CDR2 reads SYDVKM. CDR3 nucleotides: TGTGCCAGTATCGGCGCTTACTCCTACAATGAGCAGTTCTTC. Translated: CASIGAYSYNEQFF. Supplemented by reference TRBV28 and TRBJ2-1, the full variable domain reads DVKVTQSSRYLVKRTGEKVFLECVQDMDHENMFWYRQDPGLGLRLIYFSYDVKMKEKGDIPEGYSVSREKKERFSLILESASTNQTSMYLCASIGAYSYNEQFFGPGTRLTVL.

This clonotype occurred a few times. The junction and the germline gene differ at one end; a read error may be behind it. The chain uses TRBV20-1 and TRBJ2-1; 16 positions agree with TRBD2. Germline lookup yields CDR1 DFQATT and CDR2 SNEGSKA (reference sequence). CDR3 length: 14 residues. The CDR3 is CSAKGTSGRDEQFF. CDR3 DNA sequence: TGCAGCGCTAAGGGGACTAGCGGGAGGGATGAGCAGTTCTTC.

This clonotype appeared many times. This chain joins TRBV6-2 or TRBV6-3 and TRBJ2-7; 9 nucleotides line up with TRBD2. Trimming took 7 bases from V and 3 from J; bases not matched to a gene: 13. Germline CDR1 MNHEY, CDR2 SVGEGT. The CDR3 length is 16 residues. The CDR3 DNA reads TGTGCCAGCATTAGACCCTTTCGGCGGGAGGGCTACGAGCAGTACTTC. Translated, it gives CASIRPFRREGYEQYF.

Many counts were recorded for this clonotype. CDR3 loop: CASSPPEGGRFHEQFF. DNA of the CDR3: TGTGCCAGCAGTCCTCCGGAGGGCGGGAGATTTCATGAGCAGTTCTTC. The chain uses TRBV28 and TRBJ2-1; 7 bases are shared with TRBD2. The germline CDR1 and CDR2 sequences are MDHEN and SYDVKM. J lost 8 bases, V lost 5 bases, and 15 bases had no gene match. This CDR3 region has 16 residues. The variable domain in full, completed from reference TRBV28 and TRBJ2-1, reads DVKVTQSSRYLVKRTGEKVFLECVQDMDHENMFWYRQDPGLGLRLIYFSYDVKMKEKGDIPEGYSVSREKKERFSLILESASTNQTSMYLCASSPPEGGRFHEQFFGPGTRLTVL.

This clonotype was found many times. The chain is built from TRBV28 and TRBJ2-7; no definite D call. Germline lookup yields CDR1 MDHEN and CDR2 SYDVKM. V lost 0 bases and J lost 6, with 6 bases in between. CDR3 size: 12 residues. CDR3 region: CASSLWSSEQYF. CDR3 nucleotide sequence: TGTGCCAGCAGTTTATGGAGCTCCGAGCAGTACTTC.

The chain combines TRBV28 with TRBJ1-6; D may be TRBD1 (5 bases). Looked up from germline, CDR1 is MDHEN and CDR2 is SYDVKM. This CDR3 has 16 residues. V lost 5 bases and J 6 bases, leaving 17 bases between the germline ends. This CDR3 reads CASSDTPGLPNSPLHF. The CDR3 DNA reads TGTGCCAGCAGTGATACACCGGGGCTACCTAATTCACCCCTCCACTTT.

This clonotype was counted at least ten times. The chain carries TRBV2 and TRBJ2-2; no definite D call. This CDR3 comprises 14 residues. With 7 bases removed from V and 2 bases from J, the gap between germline ends came to 11 bases. Germline loops: CDR1 SNHLY, CDR2 FYNNEI. CDR3 DNA sequence: TGTGCCAGCATTGAGCAGGAAAACACCGGGGAGCTGTTTTTT. This codes for CASIEQENTGELFF.

The chain has TRBV29-1 and TRBJ2-1; D perhaps matches TRBD2 (6 bases). The CDR3 is 13 amino acids. Germline CDR1 SQVTM, CDR2 ANQGSEA. Trimming took off 6 bases at V and 8 bases at J, with 17 bases between the two ends. The CDR3: CSVSAGTWDEQFF. Here the CDR3 DNA reads TGCAGCGTCTCAGCCGGGACTTGGGATGAGCAGTTCTTC.

This clonotype appeared many times. V and J are TRBV7-9 and TRBJ2-7, with 12 bases aligning to TRBD2. Germline V gene lookup returns CDR1 SEHNR and CDR2 FQNEAQ (reference sequence). V was clipped by 7 bases and J by 5 bases; unmatched bases: 9. CDR3 length equals 15 residues. As DNA, the CDR3 is TGTGCCAGCACCAGGACTAGCGGGACGTCTAACGAGCAGTACTTC. Translation gives CASTRTSGTSNEQYF. The variable domain in full, with the rest retrieved from reference TRBV7-9 and TRBJ2-7, is DTGVSQNPRHKITKRGQNVTFRCDPISEHNRLYWYRQTLGQGPEFLTYFQNEAQLEKSRLLSDRFSAERPKGSFSTLEIQRTEQGDSAMYLCASTRTSGTSNEQYFGPGTRLTVT.

J is TRBJ1-5 and V is TRBV30, with 8 bases matching TRBD1. The V and J ends lost 6 bases and 5 bases, in that order; junction bases with no gene match: 3. The CDR3 spans 12 residues. Per the germline V gene, CDR1 is GTSNPN and CDR2 is SVGIG (reference sequence). CDR3 nucleotides: TGTGCCTGCGGACAGGGATATCAGCCCCAGCATTTT. This sequence encodes CACGQGYQPQHF.

This clonotype was seen only a few times. The chain uses TRBV6-1 and TRBJ2-2, with D maybe TRBD2 (5 bases). Trimming pared 7 bases from V and 4 bases from J, leaving 13 bases between. The CDR3 is 14 residues long. The V gene's germline CDR1 is MNHNS and CDR2 SASEGT. The CDR3, as DNA: TGTGCCAGCAAGAGGGAACTACCCACCGGGGAGCTGTTTTTT. This sequence encodes CASKRELPTGELFF.

The sample holds many counts of this clonotype. The J gene is TRBJ2-7, the V gene TRBV2; TRBD2 matches 7 bases. The germline gives CDR1 SNHLY, CDR2 FYNNEI. The CDR3 extends over 15 amino acids. After removal of 4 bases from V and 3 bases from J, the junction contained 9 bases not matched to a gene. CDR3 sequence: CASSGLEAGSYEQYF. In nucleotides, the CDR3 is TGTGCCAGCAGTGGGTTAGAAGCGGGAAGCTACGAGCAGTACTTC.

This clonotype came up many times. The gene calls are TRBV18 and TRBJ1-5; D is unresolved. The CDR3 extends over 14 amino acids. CDR1 KGHSH and CDR2 LQKENI come from the germline V gene. V was pared by 0 bases and J by 4 bases, with 7 bases between. This CDR3 is CASSPPSGNQPQHF. The DNA of the CDR3 is TGTGCCAGCTCACCACCGTCGGGAAATCAGCCCCAGCATTTT.

As concerns this clonotype: Mismatch with germline at one junction end may stem from a read error. J is TRBJ1-2 and V is TRBV28; possibly TRBD1 for D (5 bases). The germline V gene encodes CDR1 MDHEN and CDR2 SYDVKM. The CDR3 loop spans 14 amino acids. As DNA, the CDR3 is TGTACCAGCAGTTTGGTGGGAGGGGTCTATGGCTACACCTTC. Amino acid sequence: CTSSLVGGVYGYTF.

V gene TRBV12-3 or TRBV12-4 combines with J gene TRBJ2-7; 10 positions match TRBD1. After removal of 8 bases from V and 7 bases from J, the junction contained 5 bases not matched to a gene. This CDR3 is built from 12 residues. In nucleotides, the CDR3 is TGTGCCAGCGGGACAGGGGTTCGGGAGCAGTACTTC. Translated, it gives CASGTGVREQYF.

This clonotype was recorded at least ten times. V is TRBV5-1 and J is TRBJ2-5, with a tentative D call TRBD1 (6 bases). The ends were cut back, 0 bases at V and 6 bases at J, with 9 bases in the middle. This CDR3 is built from 13 residues. CDR1 and CDR2 (germline): SGHRS, YFSETQ. CDR3 sequence (DNA): TGCGCCAGCAGCTTGGAACAGGGAAAGACCCAGTACTTC. Translating it yields CASSLEQGKTQYF.

This clonotype was recorded at least ten times. The chain carries TRBV5-8 and TRBJ2-2; 7 bases fit TRBD2. The V gene's germline CDR1 is SGHTS and CDR2 YDEGEE. This CDR3 contains 17 residues. V was pared by 4 bases and J by 0 bases, with 9 bases of the junction left unmatched. CDR3 in DNA: TGTGCCAGCAGCCCTGATCCCCTAGCGGCGAACACCGGGGAGCTGTTTTTT. It specifies CASSPDPLAANTGELFF.

Many counts were recorded for this clonotype. V gene TRBV2 combines with J gene TRBJ1-1, with D uncertain. V lost 7 bases and J lost 3, with 15 bases in between. This CDR3 contains 14 residues. Per the germline V gene, CDR1 is SNHLY and CDR2 is FYNNEI. The DNA of the CDR3 is TGTGCCAGCACCTACGGACCACGGGACACTGAAGCTTTCTTT. Its translation: CASTYGPRDTEAFF.

Many counts were recorded for this clonotype. DNA of the CDR3: TGTGCCTGGAGGACCGGGACAGGGCCGACCTATGGCTACACCTTC. Encoded protein: CAWRTGTGPTYGYTF. This sequence joins TRBV30 and TRBJ1-2; 9 nucleotides agree with TRBD1. CDR3 length: 15 amino acids. Germline assignment: CDR1 GTSNPN and CDR2 SVGIG (reference sequence). Trimming at V came to 3 bases and at J to 4 bases, leaving 9 bases not matched to a gene.

This sequence joins TRBV27 and TRBJ1-6; D perhaps matches TRBD1 (5 bases). Germline-derived CDR1 and CDR2 are MNHEY and SMNVEV (reference sequence). The CDR3 consists of 15 residues. Trimming took off 0 bases at V and 7 bases at J, with 10 bases between the two ends. This CDR3 is CASSLSRTPNSPLHF. CDR3 in DNA: TGTGCCAGCAGTTTATCCCGGACACCGAATTCACCCCTCCACTTT.

In its sample, this clonotype was seen many times. This chain connects TRBV6-1 to TRBJ2-3; no definite D call. The CDR3 covers 14 residues. Germline values: CDR1 MNHNS, CDR2 SASEGT. V was pared by 6 bases and J by 0 bases, with 10 bases between. The CDR3 loop is CASREYTSTDTQYF. As DNA, the CDR3 is TGTGCCAGCAGAGAGTATACTAGCACAGATACGCAGTATTTT.

At least ten counts were recorded for this clonotype. J is TRBJ1-4 and V is TRBV28; D is uncertain. Germline V lookup: CDR1 MDHEN, CDR2 SYDVKM. This CDR3 is 14 amino acids long. V was cut by 1 base and J by 0 bases, with 3 bases left in between. CDR3 protein: CASSLSTTNEKLFF. In DNA form, the CDR3 reads TGTGCCAGCAGTTTATCGACAACTAATGAAAAACTGTTTTTT.

Concerning this clonotype itself: A much larger clonotype is one base distant, so this may be a read error. This chain connects TRBV5-1 to TRBJ2-2, with D tentatively TRBD2 (6 bases). The germline gives CDR1 SGHRS, CDR2 YFSETQ. The CDR3 extends over 16 amino acids. DNA for the CDR3: TGCACCAGCAGCCCCGGGGGAGCGGTGAACACCGGGGAGCTGTTTTTT. Protein: CTSSPGGAVNTGELFF.

In the case of this clonotype: It may be a read error: a sequence one base away is much more abundant. Because the CDR3 is missing its conserved closing phenylalanine or tryptophan, this is likely a read error. The chain couples TRBV28 to TRBJ2-7, with 9 bases aligning to TRBD2. Looked up from germline, CDR1 is MDHEN and CDR2 is SYDVKM. The CDR3 spans 14 residues. V lost 6 bases and J lost 4; bases outside the gene matches: 7. The DNA for the CDR3 is TGTGCCAGCAGAATAGCGGGAGATTCTTACGAGCAGTACCTC. This codes for CASRIAGDSYEQYL.